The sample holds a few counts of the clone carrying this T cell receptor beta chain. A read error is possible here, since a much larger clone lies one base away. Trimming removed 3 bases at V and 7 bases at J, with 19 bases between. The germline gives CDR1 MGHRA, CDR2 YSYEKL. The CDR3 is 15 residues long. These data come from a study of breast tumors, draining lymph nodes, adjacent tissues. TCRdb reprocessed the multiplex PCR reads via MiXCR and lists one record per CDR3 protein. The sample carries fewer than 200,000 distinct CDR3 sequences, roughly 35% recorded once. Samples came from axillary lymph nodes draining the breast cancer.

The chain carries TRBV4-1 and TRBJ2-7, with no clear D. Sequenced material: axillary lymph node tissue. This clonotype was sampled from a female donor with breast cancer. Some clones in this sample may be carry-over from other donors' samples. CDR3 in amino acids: CASSQGRAPPLEQYF. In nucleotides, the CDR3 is TGCGCCAGCAGCCAGGGCCGGGCCCCTCCCCTAGAGCAGTACTTC.